Detailed here is one TCR beta chain. Its antigen is unidentified. The sample belongs to a study of beta chain features in type 1 diabetes. General observations from the study: In all four CD4+ subsets, TCRB CDR3 length was significantly, moderately reduced in type 1 diabetes.

There are 13 residues in the CDR3. The V end was cut by 3 bases, the J end by 4 bases, with 13 bases between. Germline CDR1 reads SQVTM; CDR2 reads ANQGSEA. What was sequenced were expressed TCRB transcripts, since all of the isolated RNA had been reverse transcribed. The protocol was immunoSEQ multiplex PCR, while the TCRdb copy is restricted to in-frame clones and leaves out a portion. The sample lists 150,000 to 200,000 clones, just over 9% occurring once. The sample was central memory CD4+ T cells from blood. The sequence came from a woman aged 18-35 years in good health. The chain joins TRBV29-1 to TRBJ2-7; tentative D call: TRBD2 (5 bases). This CDR3 reads CSVEEVGEYEQYF. The DNA for the CDR3 is TGCAGCGTTGAGGAGGTTGGAGAATACGAGCAGTACTTC.